The 27 T cell receptor beta chains below were found in one sample sequenced in a study of blood T cell repertoires in COVID-19. TCRdb's copy holds only in-frame clones and misses some; the assay was immunoSEQ multiplex PCR. The profile shows about 190,000 clones, approximately 86% of them singletons. Source material: peripheral blood. These receptors all stem from a man aged 65-85 years with active or convalescent COVID-19.

This clone was detected once. Other DNA sequences from this sample encode an identical CDR3 as well. The genes are TRBV20-1 and TRBJ1-5, with D maybe TRBD1 (6 bases). Trimming stripped 3 bases from V and 4 bases from J, with 10 bases between. In germline, CDR1 is DFQATT, CDR2 SNEGSKA (reference sequence). The CDR3 runs 13 residues. CDR3 DNA: TGCAGTGCTAGTGGGGGCGGAAATCAGCCCCAGCATTTT. Translating it yields CSASGGGNQPQHF.

V is TRBV9 and J is TRBJ2-5; the D gene is possibly TRBD2 (5 bases). V lost 7 bases to trimming and J lost 0 bases, with 16 bases between them. The CDR3 loop spans 15 amino acids. Germline lookup yields CDR1 SGDLS and CDR2 YYNGEE. DNA for the CDR3: TGTGCCAGCGCCCGACGCCCGGGGAACCAAGAGACCCAGTACTTC. Its translation: CASARRPGNQETQYF. Filled out from reference TRBV9 and TRBJ2-5, the complete variable domain reads DSGVTQTPKHLITATGQRVTLRCSPRSGDLSVYWYQQSLDQGLQFLIQYYNGEERAKGNILERFSAQQFPDLHSELNLSSLELGDSALYFCASARRPGNQETQYFGPGTRLLVL.

V gene TRBV4-3 combines with J gene TRBJ2-5; D remains ambiguous. Germline V gene sequence: CDR1 LGHNA, CDR2 YSLEER. V gave up 0 bases and J gave up 2 bases, with 10 bases separating them. This CDR3 comprises 15 residues. The CDR3 nucleotides are TGCGCCAGCAGCCAAGAAGTACTAAGACAAGAGACCCAGTACTTC. Protein product: CASSQEVLRQETQYF.

This clone was observed a single time. J is TRBJ2-6 and V is TRBV7-2; 8 nucleotides line up with TRBD1. CDR3 length equals 18 residues. The germline V gene has CDR1 SGHTA and CDR2 FQGNSA. V shed 3 bases and J 2 bases; nucleotides not matched to a gene: 9. The CDR3 DNA follows: TGTGCCAGCAGCTTGACCCGGACAGGGTGGGCTGGGGCCAACGTCCTGACTTTC. It yields the protein CASSLTRTGWAGANVLTF.

The chain recombines TRBV7-2 with TRBJ2-7; D ambiguous. This CDR3 has 14 residues. The V gene lost 5 bases and the J gene lost 4 bases, with 15 bases spanning the gap. Looked up from germline, CDR1 is SGHTA and CDR2 is FQGNSA. The CDR3 region has the DNA TGTGCCAGCAGCCCTAGTAGAGAAAGGTACGAGCAGTACTTC. Encoded protein: CASSPSRERYEQYF.

V usage is TRBV9 and J usage is TRBJ2-2, with 12 bases that match TRBD1. The CDR3 is 17 residues long. Germline CDR1 is SGDLS and CDR2 is YYNGEE. V dropped 0 bases and J dropped 7; count of bases not matched to a gene: 7. The CDR3 DNA reads TGTGCCAGCAGCGTAGAGCGCGGGACAGGGGGCCACGGGGAGCTGTTTTTT. This gives the protein CASSVERGTGGHGELFF.

The chain carries TRBV10-3 and TRBJ2-2; TRBD2 matches 9 bases. This CDR3 has 16 amino acids. Germline-derived CDR1 and CDR2 are ENHRY and SYGVKD. V gave up 6 bases and J gave up 1 base; unmatched junction bases: 6. The CDR3 DNA is TGTGCCATCAGCCCCGGACTAGCGCAGAACACCGGGGAGCTGTTTTTT. Its protein product is CAISPGLAQNTGELFF.

This clone was detected only a few times. The CDR3 coding sequence is TGTGCCTGGAGTGTAACAGGGAAATCTAATTCACCCCTCCACTTT. This codes for CAWSVTGKSNSPLHF. V and J are TRBV30 and TRBJ1-6; the D gene is possibly TRBD1 (6 bases). The CDR3 contains 15 residues. V gave up 0 bases and J gave up 6 bases, with 12 bases separating them. From germline, CDR1 is GTSNPN and CDR2 SVGIG (reference sequence). Full variable domain (remainder filled in from reference TRBV30 and TRBJ1-6): SQTIHQWPATLVQPVGSPLSLECTVEGTSNPNLYWYRQAAGRGLQLLFYSVGIGQISSEVPQNLSASRPQDRQFILSSKKLLLSDSGFYLCAWSVTGKSNSPLHFGNGTRLTVT.

This clone was observed a handful of times. The chain is built from TRBV25-1 and TRBJ1-1; D is possibly TRBD1 (5 bases). The CDR3 loop spans 15 amino acids. The germline CDR1 and CDR2 sequences are MGHDK and SYGVNS. Trimming took 0 bases from V and 6 from J, leaving 14 bases between them. CDR3 amino acids: CASSEYTQGFPEAFF. The CDR3 region has the DNA TGTGCCAGCAGTGAATATACCCAGGGCTTCCCTGAAGCTTTCTTT.

V usage is TRBV28 and J usage is TRBJ1-1, with a weak D call TRBD1 (5 bases). Germline V CDR1 and CDR2: MDHEN, SYDVKM. The V and J ends lost 7 bases and 0 bases respectively, with 18 bases between them. The CDR3 loop spans 16 amino acids. In nucleotides, the CDR3 is TGTGCCAGCACCTCCGGTGGGGGGGGACTGAACACTGAAGCTTTCTTT. Protein: CASTSGGGGLNTEAFF.

This clone was counted a few times. The chain recombines TRBV5-5 with TRBJ2-2, with 8 bases identical to TRBD2. This CDR3 has 15 amino acids. V lost 3 bases and J lost 6; bases outside the gene matches: 7. CDR1 is SGHKS and CDR2 is YYEKEE in the germline V gene (reference sequence). The CDR3 reads CASSWEGTSPGELFF. The CDR3 DNA follows: TGTGCCAGCAGCTGGGAGGGGACTAGTCCCGGGGAGCTGTTTTTT. The full variable domain, in which reference TRBV5-5 and TRBJ2-2 provide the parts outside the CDR3, is DAGVTQSPTHLIKTRGQQVTLRCSPISGHKSVSWYQQVLGQGPQFIFQYYEKEERGRGNFPDRFSARQFPNYSSELNVNALLLGDSALYLCASSWEGTSPGELFFGEGSRLTVL.

This sequence joins TRBV3-1 (or the pseudogene TRBV3-2) and TRBJ1-1; 9 positions agree with TRBD1. The germline V gene encodes CDR1 LGHDT and CDR2 YNNKEL (reference sequence). The V segment lost 4 bases and the J segment 0 bases; nucleotides outside the gene matches: 9. The CDR3 totals 17 residues. The CDR3 here is CASSPDRGRLMNTEAFF. CDR3 bases: TGTGCCAGCAGCCCGGACAGGGGCCGACTAATGAACACTGAAGCTTTCTTT.

The chain employs TRBV21-1 and TRBJ2-7; TRBD1, the D gene given by the table, was not confirmed from the DNA. TRBV21-1 is a pseudogene. The CDR3 has 14 amino acids. The CDR3 DNA sequence: TGTGCCAGCAGCAAACAGGGGGGCTCCTACGAGCAGTACTTC. Protein sequence: CASSKQGGSYEQYF.

V usage is TRBV28 and J usage is TRBJ2-6; D unclear. The CDR3 spans 14 residues. Trimming cost V 8 bases and J 0 bases, with 8 bases left between them. CDR1 is MDHEN and CDR2 is SYDVKM in the germline V gene. CDR3 sequence (DNA): TGTGCCAGCCTCAGAAGCTCTGGGGCCAACGTCCTGACTTTC. Translation: CASLRSSGANVLTF.

This clone was recorded once. The chain carries TRBV21-1 and TRBJ2-5; the table's D call, TRBD2, was not checked against the DNA. TRBV21-1 is described as a pseudogene. CDR3 size: 10 residues. The CDR3 coding sequence is TGTGCCAGCCTTAAAGAGACCCAGTACTTC. This encodes CASLKETQYF.

The chain employs TRBV7-2 and TRBJ2-5; D uncertain. V dropped 2 bases and J dropped 2 bases, with 9 bases sitting between them. Germline V gene data show CDR1 as SGHTA and CDR2 as FQGNSA. This CDR3 contains 14 residues. DNA for the CDR3: TGTGCCAGCAGCTTACTTCGGTCACAAGAGACCCAGTACTTC. Translated: CASSLLRSQETQYF.

V gene TRBV4-3 combines with J gene TRBJ2-3; 9 nucleotides align to TRBD2. The CDR3 runs 14 residues. Germline V gene lookup returns CDR1 LGHNA and CDR2 YSLEER. Trimming cost V 5 bases and J 5 bases; bases outside gene matches: 5. For the CDR3, the DNA is TGCGCCAGCAGCGTGGCTAGCGGGGAAGATACGCAGTATTTT. Translated, it gives CASSVASGEDTQYF.

The V and J genes are TRBV6-6 and TRBJ2-2; 10 nucleotides agree with TRBD1. V lost 5 bases, J lost 0 bases, and 9 bases stayed unmatched. The CDR3 totals 18 residues. Germline assignment: CDR1 MNHNY and CDR2 SVGAGI (reference sequence). The CDR3 spells CASSPPRGTGANTGELFF. DNA for the CDR3: TGTGCCAGCAGTCCACCCCGGGGGACAGGGGCGAACACCGGGGAGCTGTTTTTT.

The rearrangement uses TRBV11-3 and TRBJ2-3, with 9 bases that match TRBD1. V lost 1 base and J lost 4; bases outside the gene matches: 6. Germline V gene lookup returns CDR1 SGHNT and CDR2 YENEEA. The CDR3 loop spans 16 amino acids. CDR3 DNA: TGTGCCAGCAGCTTAGGGACAGGGGCCCAGCCAGATACGCAGTATTTT. Protein sequence: CASSLGTGAQPDTQYF. The variable domain in full, with the rest retrieved from reference TRBV11-3 and TRBJ2-3, is EAGVVQSPRYKIIEKKQPVAFWCNPISGHNTLYWYLQNLGQGPELLIRYENEEAVDDSQLPKDRFSAERLKGVDSTLKIQPAELGDSAVYLCASSLGTGAQPDTQYFGPGTRLTVL.

This sequence joins TRBV6-6 and TRBJ2-7; 8 bases are shared with TRBD2. CDR1 is MNHNY and CDR2 is SVGAGI in the germline V gene (reference sequence). The ends lost 4 bases at V and 2 bases at J; junction bases unmatched: 7. The CDR3 totals 15 residues. The CDR3 loop reads CASSFYSGAPYEQYF. The CDR3 DNA reads TGTGCCAGCAGTTTCTATAGCGGGGCGCCCTACGAGCAGTACTTC.

V and J are TRBV11-2 and TRBJ1-5; D uncertain. Germline V CDR1 and CDR2: SGHAT, FQNNGV. CDR3 length: 14 amino acids. The V gene lost 5 bases and the J gene lost 6 bases, with 14 bases spanning the gap. CDR3 region: CASSPLGFAQPQHF. CDR3 sequence (DNA): TGTGCCAGCAGCCCCCTCGGGTTCGCTCAGCCCCAGCATTTT.

The genes are TRBV2 and TRBJ2-7; D is uncertain. Germline V CDR1 and CDR2: SNHLY, FYNNEI. The V end lost 2 bases, the J end lost 2 bases, and 7 bases lay between the germline ends. The CDR3 covers 13 residues. The CDR3 region has the DNA TGTGCCAGCAGTGAATGGCAGACCTACGAGCAGTACTTC. It encodes CASSEWQTYEQYF.

This chain joins TRBV27 and TRBJ2-3; D remains ambiguous. V lost 7 bases to trimming and J lost 12 bases, with 17 bases between them. Per the germline V gene, CDR1 is MNHEY and CDR2 is SMNVEV (reference sequence). This CDR3 is built from 12 residues. CDR3 bases: TGTGCCAGCAAAGATCCCGGGTCACTTCAGTATTTT. Protein product: CASKDPGSLQYF.

This clone was recorded a few times. V and J are TRBV2 and TRBJ2-5; D call uncertain. The CDR3 has 15 amino acids. V lost 2 bases to trimming and J lost 2 bases, with 12 bases between them. Germline V gene data show CDR1 as SNHLY and CDR2 as FYNNEI. In DNA form, the CDR3 reads TGTGCCAGCAGTGAACAGAGGTCTATACAAGAGACCCAGTACTTC. Protein: CASSEQRSIQETQYF.

This chain uses TRBV6-6 with TRBJ2-1, with 11 positions matching TRBD2. The J segment lost 4 bases and the V segment lost 8 bases, leaving 10 bases of the junction unmatched. From germline, CDR1 is MNHNY and CDR2 SVGAGI (reference sequence). There are 16 residues in the CDR3. The CDR3 here is CASLSGRAVAYNEQFF. For the CDR3, the DNA is TGTGCCAGCCTTAGCGGGAGGGCCGTAGCATACAATGAGCAGTTCTTC.

The chain uses TRBV20-1 and TRBJ2-1; 12 bases are a match to TRBD2. J lost 6 bases, V lost 3 bases, and 6 bases had no gene match. The CDR3 sequence is 15 residues long. Germline V CDR1 and CDR2: DFQATT, SNEGSKA (reference sequence). The CDR3 region is CSASKLAGGLNEQFF. CDR3 sequence (DNA): TGCAGTGCTAGTAAACTAGCGGGAGGACTCAATGAGCAGTTCTTC.

The chain combines TRBV7-6 with TRBJ2-3, with D possibly being TRBD2 (5 bases). CDR1 and CDR2 (germline): SGHVS, FNYEAQ. V was clipped by 5 bases and J by 6 bases, with 15 bases between them. This CDR3 spans 14 amino acids. DNA of the CDR3: TGTGCCAGCAGCCCAAGGACTGGTCGGGATACGCAGTATTTT. This sequence encodes CASSPRTGRDTQYF.